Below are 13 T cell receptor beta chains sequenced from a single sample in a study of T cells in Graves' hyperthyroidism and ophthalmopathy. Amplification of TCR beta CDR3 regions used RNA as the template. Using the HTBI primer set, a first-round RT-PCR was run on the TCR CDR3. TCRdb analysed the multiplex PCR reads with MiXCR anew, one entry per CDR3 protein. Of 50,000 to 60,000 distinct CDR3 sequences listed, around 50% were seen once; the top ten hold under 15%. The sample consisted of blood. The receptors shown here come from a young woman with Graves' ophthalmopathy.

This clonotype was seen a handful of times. The DNA for the CDR3 is TGTGCCTGGAGGGAAATTAGCACAGATACGCAGTATTTT. Its protein product is CAWREISTDTQYF. The J gene is TRBJ2-3, the V gene TRBV30; unclear D gene. CDR1 is GTSNPN, CDR2 SVGIG, per germline (reference sequence). The CDR3 sequence is 13 residues long. Trimming shortened V by 3 bases and J by 0 bases, and 7 bases separated the two germline ends. The whole variable domain, filled in from reference TRBV30 and TRBJ2-3, reads SQTIHQWPATLVQPVGSPLSLECTVEGTSNPNLYWYRQAAGRGLQLLFYSVGIGQISSEVPQNLSASRPQDRQFILSSKKLLLSDSGFYLCAWREISTDTQYFGPGTRLTVL.

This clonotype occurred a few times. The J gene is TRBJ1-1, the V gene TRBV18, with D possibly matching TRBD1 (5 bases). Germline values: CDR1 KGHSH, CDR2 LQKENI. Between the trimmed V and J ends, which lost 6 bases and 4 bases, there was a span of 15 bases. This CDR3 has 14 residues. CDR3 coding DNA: TGTGCCAGCTCGGACTTCAGGGCGAGCACTGAAGCTTTCTTT. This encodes CASSDFRASTEAFF.

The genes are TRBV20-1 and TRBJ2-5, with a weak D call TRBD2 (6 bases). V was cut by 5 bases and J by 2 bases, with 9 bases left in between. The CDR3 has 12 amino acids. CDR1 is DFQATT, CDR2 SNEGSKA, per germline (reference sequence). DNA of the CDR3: TGCAGTGCTCGGAGGGTACAAGAGACCCAGTACTTC. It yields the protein CSARRVQETQYF.

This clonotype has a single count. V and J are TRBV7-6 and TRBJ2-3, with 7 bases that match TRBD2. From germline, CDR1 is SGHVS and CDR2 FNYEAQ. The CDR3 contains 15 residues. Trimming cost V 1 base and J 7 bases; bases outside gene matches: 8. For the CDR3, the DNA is TGTGCCAGCAGCTTAGGGAGGACTAGTTCGTATACGCAGTATTTT. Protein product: CASSLGRTSSYTQYF.

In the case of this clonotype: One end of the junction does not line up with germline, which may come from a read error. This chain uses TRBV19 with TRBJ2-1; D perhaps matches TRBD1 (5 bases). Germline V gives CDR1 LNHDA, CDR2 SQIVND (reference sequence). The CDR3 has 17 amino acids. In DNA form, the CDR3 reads TGTGCCAGTAGCGTCGTTCTCACAGGAAGCTCCTTCAATGAGCAGTTCTTC. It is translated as CASSVVLTGSSFNEQFF.

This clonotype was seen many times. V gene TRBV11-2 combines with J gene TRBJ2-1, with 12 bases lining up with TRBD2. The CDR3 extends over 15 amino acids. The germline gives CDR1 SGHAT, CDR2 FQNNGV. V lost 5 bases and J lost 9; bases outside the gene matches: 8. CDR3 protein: CASSGTSGRFSEQFF. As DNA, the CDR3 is TGTGCCAGCAGCGGTACTAGCGGGAGGTTCAGTGAGCAGTTCTTC.

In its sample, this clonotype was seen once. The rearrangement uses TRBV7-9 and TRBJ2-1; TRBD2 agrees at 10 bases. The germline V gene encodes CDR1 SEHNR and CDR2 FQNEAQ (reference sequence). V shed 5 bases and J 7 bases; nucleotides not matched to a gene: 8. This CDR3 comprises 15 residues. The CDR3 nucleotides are TGTGCCAGCAGCCCGTTAGCGGGAGGAGGGAATGAGCAGTTCTTC. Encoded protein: CASSPLAGGGNEQFF.

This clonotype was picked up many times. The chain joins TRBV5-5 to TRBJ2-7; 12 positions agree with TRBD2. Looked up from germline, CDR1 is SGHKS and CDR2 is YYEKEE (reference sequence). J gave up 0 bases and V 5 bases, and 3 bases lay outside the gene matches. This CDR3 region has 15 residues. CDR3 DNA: TGTGCCAGCAGACAGACTAGCGGGAGCTCCTACGAGCAGTACTTC. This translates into CASRQTSGSSYEQYF.

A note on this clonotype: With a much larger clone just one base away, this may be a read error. The CDR3 loop is CASSLSRGGGYNSPLHF. Written as DNA, the CDR3 is TGTGCCAGCAGTCTCTCCCGTGGAGGGGGCTATAATTCACCCCTCCACTTT. This rearrangement joins TRBV27 to TRBJ1-6, with a weak D call TRBD1 (6 bases). The V and J ends lost 5 bases and 3 bases respectively, with 17 bases between them. The germline V gene has CDR1 MNHEY and CDR2 SMNVEV (reference sequence). The CDR3 contains 17 residues.

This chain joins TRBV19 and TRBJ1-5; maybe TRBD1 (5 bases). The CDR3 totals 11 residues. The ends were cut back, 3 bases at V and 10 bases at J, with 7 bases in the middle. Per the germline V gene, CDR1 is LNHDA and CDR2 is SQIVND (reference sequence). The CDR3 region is CASSMRGPQHF. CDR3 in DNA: TGTGCCAGTAGTATGAGGGGACCCCAGCATTTT.

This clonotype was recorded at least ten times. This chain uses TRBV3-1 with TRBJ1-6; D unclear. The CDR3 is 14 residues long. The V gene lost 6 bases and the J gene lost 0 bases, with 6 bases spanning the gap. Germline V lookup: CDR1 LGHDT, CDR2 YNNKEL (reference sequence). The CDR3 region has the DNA TGTGCCAGCAGGGGGAGCTCCTATAATTCACCCCTCCACTTT. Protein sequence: CASRGSSYNSPLHF.

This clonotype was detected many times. CDR3 DNA sequence: TGTGCCAGCAGAGCACTGACAGAACGGACAGAGACCCAGTACTTC. Translated: CASRALTERTETQYF. V usage is TRBV28 and J usage is TRBJ2-5; maybe TRBD1 (5 bases). Deletions cut 6 bases from V and 4 bases from J, with 18 bases between. This CDR3 comprises 15 residues. The germline gives CDR1 MDHEN, CDR2 SYDVKM.

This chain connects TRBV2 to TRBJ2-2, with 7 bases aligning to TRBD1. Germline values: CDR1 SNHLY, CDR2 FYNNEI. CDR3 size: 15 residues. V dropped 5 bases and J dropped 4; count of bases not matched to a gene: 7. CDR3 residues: CASSLTQGVTGELFF. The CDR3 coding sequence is TGTGCCAGCAGTTTGACGCAGGGGGTCACCGGGGAGCTGTTTTTT.